Listed here are 25 T cell receptor beta chains from one sample, sequenced in a study of shared clonotypes between healthy human individuals. Sequencing used immunoSEQ multiplex PCR; TCRdb keeps in-frame clones, though not all of them. This sample has under 650,000 clones, with about 95% found just once. Sequencing was carried out using naive CD4+ T cells sorted from blood. Subset given: CD45RA+ positively selected. The receptors here all came from a woman aged 25 to 45 in good health.

The chain joins TRBV5-1 to TRBJ2-5; 9 bases match TRBD2. Germline CDR1 SGHRS, CDR2 YFSETQ. The CDR3 has 15 amino acids. V lost 2 bases and J lost 2; bases outside the gene matches: 4. The DNA for the CDR3 is TGCGCCAGCAGCTTCGGCCTAGCGGGACAAGAGACCCAGTACTTC. This codes for CASSFGLAGQETQYF.

The CDR3 loop is CASSYRPDRGELFF. The CDR3, as DNA: TGTGCCAGCAGTTACCGACCAGATCGGGGGGAGCTGTTTTTT. V and J are TRBV27 and TRBJ2-2; D uncertain. Looked up from germline, CDR1 is MNHEY and CDR2 is SMNVEV (reference sequence). Trimming cost V 4 bases and J 8 bases, with 14 bases left between them. CDR3 length equals 14 residues.

The chain recombines TRBV19 with TRBJ1-5; TRBD1 agrees at 10 bases. CDR3 length: 16 amino acids. V was pared by 7 bases and J by 1 base, with 7 bases of the junction left unmatched. Germline V gene data show CDR1 as LNHDA and CDR2 as SQIVND (reference sequence). CDR3 nucleotides: TGTGCCAGTACGGTAACGGGACAGGGGAGCAATCAGCCCCAGCATTTT. Translating it yields CASTVTGQGSNQPQHF. Full variable domain (rest looked up from reference TRBV19 and TRBJ1-5): DGGITQSPKYLFRKEGQNVTLSCEQNLNHDAMYWYRQDPGQGLRLIYYSQIVNDFQKGDIAEGYSVSREKKESFPLTVTSAQKNPTAFYLCASTVTGQGSNQPQHFGDGTRLSIL.

This clone was detected once. The gene calls are TRBV4-1 and TRBJ2-3, with 10 bases fitting TRBD2. Germline V CDR1 and CDR2: MGHRA, YSYEKL. The CDR3 runs to 17 residues. V lost 0 bases, J lost 4 bases, and 7 bases stayed unmatched. As DNA, the CDR3 is TGCGCCAGCAGCCAAGATCGTGGGACTAGCGTTCCAGATACGCAGTATTTT. It is translated as CASSQDRGTSVPDTQYF.

The chain couples TRBV6-5 to TRBJ2-5; the match to TRBD2 covers 10 bases. Germline CDR1 is MNHEY and CDR2 is SVGAGI. This CDR3 has 14 residues. V lost 6 bases, J lost 5 bases, and 6 bases stayed unmatched. The chain's CDR3 is CASRLAGGGETQYF. The CDR3 DNA follows: TGTGCCAGCAGATTAGCGGGAGGAGGGGAGACCCAGTACTTC.

The genes are TRBV27 and TRBJ2-7; TRBD2 agrees at 8 bases. CDR1 and CDR2 from the germline V gene are MNHEY and SMNVEV (reference sequence). CDR3 size: 16 residues. The V and J ends lost 4 bases and 1 base, in that order; junction bases with no gene match: 9. The CDR3 sequence is CASSSPHASGSYEQYF. CDR3 sequence (DNA): TGTGCCAGCAGTTCCCCCCACGCTAGCGGGTCCTACGAGCAGTACTTC.

This chain connects TRBV18 to TRBJ2-5; no firm D call. Trimming took 4 bases from V and 2 from J, leaving 8 bases between them. CDR1 KGHSH and CDR2 LQKENI come from the germline V gene. There are 13 residues in the CDR3. CDR3 sequence: CASSLATQETQYF. In DNA, the CDR3 is TGTGCCAGCTCACTGGCGACACAAGAGACCCAGTACTTC. Variable domain in full (rest from reference TRBV18 and TRBJ2-5): NAGVMQNPRHLVRRRGQEARLRCSPMKGHSHVYWYRQLPEEGLKFMVYLQKENIIDESGMPKERFSAEFPKEGPSILRIQQVVRGDSAAYFCASSLATQETQYFGPGTRLLVL.

The chain combines TRBV5-1 with TRBJ2-7; 7 nucleotides align to TRBD1. V was clipped by 3 bases and J by 5 bases; unmatched bases: 5. This CDR3 is 13 amino acids long. From germline, CDR1 is SGHRS and CDR2 YFSETQ. CDR3 in DNA: TGCGCCAGCAGCTCGGACAGGACCCACGAGCAGTACTTC. It is translated as CASSSDRTHEQYF.

The rearrangement uses TRBV27 and TRBJ1-6; tentatively, D is TRBD1 (6 bases). CDR1 and CDR2 from the germline V gene are MNHEY and SMNVEV (reference sequence). The CDR3 spans 13 residues. The germline V and J ends were trimmed by 5 bases and 17 bases, with 19 bases remaining between them. The CDR3 protein is CASSPPDRRQVHF. The CDR3 DNA is TGTGCCAGCAGTCCACCCGACAGGCGACAAGTCCACTTT.

The chain uses TRBV2 and TRBJ1-4; tentative D call: TRBD1 (6 bases). Germline CDR1 reads SNHLY; CDR2 reads FYNNEI. V lost 8 bases to trimming and J lost 3 bases, with 19 bases between them. The CDR3 length is 16 residues. The CDR3 protein is CASLRPAGASNEKLFF. CDR3 nucleotide sequence: TGTGCCAGCCTCCGCCCTGCGGGGGCTTCTAATGAAAAACTGTTTTTT.

This clone was seen just once. V usage is TRBV29-1 and J usage is TRBJ1-4; D is unclear. This CDR3 contains 14 residues. Trimming cost V 2 bases and J 8 bases, with 15 bases left between them. Germline CDR1 and CDR2: SQVTM and ANQGSEA. CDR3 nucleotides: TGCAGCGTTGAAAGGGCCCGACCCAACGAAAAACTGTTTTTT. Encoded protein: CSVERARPNEKLFF.

This sequence joins TRBV7-7 and TRBJ2-5, with a weak D call TRBD2 (5 bases). Trimming left V 5 bases short and J 5 bases short, with 21 bases between. The CDR3 is made up of 16 amino acids. Germline V lookup: CDR1 SSHAT, CDR2 FNYEAQ (reference sequence). CDR3 DNA sequence: TGTGCCAGCAGCCCGCGGATGGCAGGAGGAAGGGAGACCCAGTACTTC. Its translation is CASSPRMAGGRETQYF.

This rearrangement joins TRBV5-1 to TRBJ2-2; TRBD2 matches 14 bases. Per the germline V gene, CDR1 is SGHRS and CDR2 is YFSETQ. Trimming cost V 7 bases and J 6 bases; bases outside gene matches: 11. The CDR3 runs 17 residues. The chain's CDR3 is CASYQGLAGERAGELFF. CDR3 in DNA: TGCGCCAGCTATCAGGGACTAGCGGGAGAGAGGGCCGGGGAGCTGTTTTTT. Full variable domain (rest looked up from reference TRBV5-1 and TRBJ2-2): KAGVTQTPRYLIKTRGQQVTLSCSPISGHRSVSWYQQTPGQGLQFLFEYFSETQRNKGNFPGRFSGRQFSNSRSEMNVSTLELGDSALYLCASYQGLAGERAGELFFGEGSRLTVL.

The chain employs TRBV28 and TRBJ2-7, with 7 bases that match TRBD1. J lost 0 bases, V lost 6 bases, and 8 bases had no gene match. Per germline, CDR1 MDHEN and CDR2 SYDVKM. This CDR3 has 15 amino acids. The CDR3 DNA is TGTGCCAGCAGAAGCAGGACAGGTGGCTCCTACGAGCAGTACTTC. It is translated as CASRSRTGGSYEQYF.

This sequence joins TRBV28 and TRBJ2-7; D unclear. The CDR3 contains 15 residues. Germline CDR1 reads MDHEN; CDR2 reads SYDVKM. Trimming left V 3 bases short and J 0 bases short, with 12 bases between. DNA for the CDR3: TGTGCCAGCAGTTTTAACGGGCTTAGCTCCTACGAGCAGTACTTC. This sequence encodes CASSFNGLSSYEQYF.

This chain connects TRBV21-1 to TRBJ2-5; the table assigns TRBD1, which was not confirmed against the DNA. TRBV21-1 is flagged as a pseudogene. The CDR3 has 17 amino acids. CDR3 loop: CASRGKEWGGVQETQYF. The CDR3 DNA reads as TGTGCCAGCAGGGGCAAGGAGTGGGGCGGCGTACAAGAGACCCAGTACTTC.

Only a few counts were recorded for this clone. The chain is built from TRBV2 and TRBJ1-1; D perhaps matches TRBD1 (6 bases). V lost 4 bases and J lost 0, with 9 bases in between. Germline V CDR1 and CDR2: SNHLY, FYNNEI. CDR3 length: 14 residues. The CDR3 bases are TGTGCCAGCAGTGGTGGACAGATGAACACTGAAGCTTTCTTT. It translates to CASSGGQMNTEAFF.

The CDR3 is CASSSRWGAPPGELFF. The CDR3 bases are TGTGCCAGCAGCTCACGCTGGGGGGCTCCCCCCGGGGAGCTGTTTTTT. The chain carries TRBV9 and TRBJ2-2; D might be TRBD1 or TRBD2, each matching 6 bases. Germline CDR1 SGDLS, CDR2 YYNGEE. This CDR3 is 16 amino acids long. The ends were cut back, 4 bases at V and 6 bases at J, with 19 bases in the middle.

The gene calls are TRBV7-6 and TRBJ2-7; 7 nucleotides align to TRBD1. This CDR3 comprises 15 residues. J was trimmed by 1 base and V by 2 bases; bases with no gene match: 5. Germline CDR1 SGHVS, CDR2 FNYEAQ. The CDR3 region is CASSLRGTESYEQYF. The CDR3 DNA sequence: TGTGCCAGCAGCTTAAGGGGGACAGAATCCTACGAGCAGTACTTC.

This CDR3 is CASRRTGSNSPLHF. CDR3 DNA: TGTGCCAGCAGACGGACAGGATCAAATTCACCCCTCCACTTT. This chain joins TRBV6-6 and TRBJ1-6; 7 bases fit TRBD1. This CDR3 is built from 14 residues. Trimming took 6 bases from V and 7 from J; bases not matched to a gene: 6. The V gene's germline CDR1 is MNHNY and CDR2 SVGAGI (reference sequence).

The gene calls are TRBV4-2 and TRBJ2-7; D assignment may be TRBD1 or TRBD2 (5 bases each). The germline V gene encodes CDR1 LGHNA and CDR2 YNFKEQ. The CDR3 has 16 residues. Deletions cut 4 bases from V and 0 bases from J, with 16 bases between. The CDR3 bases are TGTGCCAGCAGCCCCAATCGGGGCTCAGGCTCCTACGAGCAGTACTTC. Encoded protein: CASSPNRGSGSYEQYF.

The chain joins TRBV6-1 to TRBJ1-5; D gene unclear. Germline loops: CDR1 MNHNS, CDR2 SASEGT. V lost 8 bases to trimming and J lost 9 bases, with 23 bases between them. This CDR3 has 15 amino acids. CDR3 in DNA: TGTGCCAGCTCAGCATTCATATTGGTTGTTTGGCCCCAGCATTTT. Amino acid sequence: CASSAFILVVWPQHF.

The chain recombines TRBV28 with TRBJ2-2, with a tentative D call TRBD2 (6 bases). Germline values: CDR1 MDHEN, CDR2 SYDVKM. V was cut by 6 bases and J by 5 bases, with 16 bases left in between. The CDR3 has 15 residues. CDR3 coding DNA: TGTGCCAGCAGCCCCGGGACTCTCGATACCGGGGAGCTGTTTTTT. Translation: CASSPGTLDTGELFF.

On this clone itself: Other DNA variants within this sample encode the same CDR3. The chain couples TRBV5-1 to TRBJ2-1; no definite D call. Per the germline V gene, CDR1 is SGHRS and CDR2 is YFSETQ. The CDR3 spans 13 residues. V gave up 0 bases and J gave up 1 base, with 2 bases separating them. CDR3 bases: TGCGCCAGCAGCTTGGGGTCCTACAATGAGCAGTTCTTC. Translating gives CASSLGSYNEQFF. The entire variable domain, with the rest obtained from reference TRBV5-1 and TRBJ2-1, is as follows: KAGVTQTPRYLIKTRGQQVTLSCSPISGHRSVSWYQQTPGQGLQFLFEYFSETQRNKGNFPGRFSGRQFSNSRSEMNVSTLELGDSALYLCASSLGSYNEQFFGPGTRLTVL.

The chain links TRBV9 to TRBJ2-1, with 8 bases identical to TRBD2. This CDR3 has 16 residues. In germline, CDR1 is SGDLS, CDR2 YYNGEE. V was pared by 0 bases and J by 6 bases, with 8 bases of the junction left unmatched. CDR3 sequence: CASSVGPAGLVNEQFF. CDR3 DNA: TGTGCCAGCAGCGTAGGCCCGGCGGGACTAGTCAATGAGCAGTTCTTC.